This record looks at one T cell receptor beta chain sequence and its context. Its antigen is as yet unknown. The table came from immunoSEQ multiplex PCR; TCRdb's copy has only in-frame clones and leaves some out. This sample carries some 130,000 clones, roughly 90% of them seen once, and the ten largest clones take more than 2.5%. The entry originates in a study of T cell responses to AZD1222 COVID-19 vaccine. Study information: Researchers grouped second doses given at about 4 or about 12 weeks into one pool. Points from the study as a whole: Possibly, clonal diversity was underestimated; donors were largely white British and included more females.

The TCR sequence derives from an adult in good health. Here the sequenced sample was peripheral blood, taken on day 0 of AZD1222 vaccination.

The CDR3 DNA follows: TGTGCCAGCAGCTGTTCTCACACCATATATTTT. Translation gives CASSCSHTIYF. The genes are TRBV11-2 and TRBJ1-3; D gene ambiguous. The V gene lost 4 bases and the J gene lost 8 bases, with 6 bases spanning the gap. There are 11 residues in the CDR3. CDR1 and CDR2 (germline): SGHAT, FQNNGV.